This T cell receptor (beta chain) emerged from a study of T cell responses to AZD1222 COVID-19 vaccine. Findings and limits, study-wide: Clonal diversity may have been underestimated, and the donors were mostly white British, with more females than males. Of the AZD1222 recipients, only 5 to 7 were seropositive at baseline.

TCRdb's table, derived via immunoSEQ multiplex PCR, lists solely in-frame clones and lacks some. The repertoire holds tens of thousands of clones, with 70% to 90% as singletons. This clone appeared a single time. Its antigen is currently unknown. The source of this sequence is an adult who received the AZD1222 COVID-19 vaccine. The material sequenced was peripheral blood, taken 28 days after the second AZD1222 dose.

CDR3 in amino acids: CASSQGGRVNEQFF. DNA for the CDR3: TGTGCCAGCAGCCAAGGTGGTAGGGTGAATGAGCAGTTCTTC. The chain employs TRBV3-1 (or the pseudogene TRBV3-2) and TRBJ2-1; D gene unclear. The CDR3 has 14 residues. Germline V lookup: CDR1 LGHDT, CDR2 YNNKEL (reference sequence). V lost 1 base, J lost 7 bases, and 11 bases lay in between.